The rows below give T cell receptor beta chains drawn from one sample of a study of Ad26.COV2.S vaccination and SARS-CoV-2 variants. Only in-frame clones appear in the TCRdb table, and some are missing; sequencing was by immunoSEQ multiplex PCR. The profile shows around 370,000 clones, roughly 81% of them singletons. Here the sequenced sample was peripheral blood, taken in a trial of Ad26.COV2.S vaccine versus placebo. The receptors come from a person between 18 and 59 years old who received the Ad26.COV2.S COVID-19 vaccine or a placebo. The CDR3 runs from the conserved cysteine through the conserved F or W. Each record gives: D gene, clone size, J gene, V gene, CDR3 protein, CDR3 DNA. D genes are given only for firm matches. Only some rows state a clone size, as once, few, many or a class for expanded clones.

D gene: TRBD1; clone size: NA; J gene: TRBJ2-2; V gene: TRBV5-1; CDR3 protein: CASSSKTGGNTGELFF; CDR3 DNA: TGCGCCAGCAGCTCCAAAACAGGGGGGAACACCGGGGAGCTGTTTTTT
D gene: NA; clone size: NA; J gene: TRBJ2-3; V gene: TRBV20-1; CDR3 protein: CSASNLDTQYF; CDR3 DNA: TGCAGTGCCAGTAACTTAGATACGCAGTATTTT
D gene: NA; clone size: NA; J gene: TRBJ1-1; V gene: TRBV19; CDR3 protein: CASSIGNTEAFF; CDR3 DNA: TGTGCCAGTAGTATCGGTAACACTGAAGCTTTCTTT
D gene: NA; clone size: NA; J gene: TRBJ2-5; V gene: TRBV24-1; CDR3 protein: CATSDTGPKRETQYF; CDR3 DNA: TGTGCCACCAGTGACACGGGACCGAAAAGGGAGACCCAGTACTTC
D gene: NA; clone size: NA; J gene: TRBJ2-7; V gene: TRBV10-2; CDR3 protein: CASSLQGYEQYF; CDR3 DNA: TGCGCCAGCAGCCTACAGGGTTACGAGCAGTACTTC
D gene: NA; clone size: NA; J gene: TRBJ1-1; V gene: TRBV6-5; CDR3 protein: CASSYRMNTEAFF; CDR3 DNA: TGTGCCAGCAGTTACAGAATGAACACTGAAGCTTTCTTT
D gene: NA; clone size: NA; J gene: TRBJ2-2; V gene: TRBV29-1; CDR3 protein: CSVFQDAGELFF; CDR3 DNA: TGCAGCGTTTTTCAGGACGCGGGGGAGCTGTTTTTT
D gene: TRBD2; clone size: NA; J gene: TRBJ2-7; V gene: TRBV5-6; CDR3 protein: CASSLPVPGGEQYF; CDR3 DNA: TGTGCCAGCAGCCTCCCCGTGCCGGGAGGCGAGCAGTACTTC
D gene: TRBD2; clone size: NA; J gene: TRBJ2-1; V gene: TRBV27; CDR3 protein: CASRPPGLVEFF; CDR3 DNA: TGTGCCAGCAGACCTCCGGGACTAGTCGAGTTCTTC
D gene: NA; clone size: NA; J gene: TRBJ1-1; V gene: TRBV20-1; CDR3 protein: CSASAGSMNTEAFF; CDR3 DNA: TGCAGTGCTAGTGCGGGTAGCATGAACACTGAAGCTTTCTTT
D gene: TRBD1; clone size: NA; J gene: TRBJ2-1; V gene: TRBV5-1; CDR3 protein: CASSTTRGISYNEQFF; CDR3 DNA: TGCGCCAGCAGCACCACCAGGGGGATTTCCTACAATGAGCAGTTCTTC
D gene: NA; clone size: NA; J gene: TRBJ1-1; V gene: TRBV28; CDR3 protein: CASTEGEYTEAFF; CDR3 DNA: TGTGCCAGCACGGAGGGGGAGTACACTGAAGCTTTCTTT
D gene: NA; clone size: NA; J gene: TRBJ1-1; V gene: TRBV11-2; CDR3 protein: CASSLVPRGHAEAFF; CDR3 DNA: TGTGCCAGCAGCTTAGTCCCAAGGGGCCACGCTGAAGCTTTCTTT
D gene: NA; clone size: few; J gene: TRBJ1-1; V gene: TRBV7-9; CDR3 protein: CASSSSLGFGTEAFF; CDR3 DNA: TGTGCCAGCAGCTCATCTCTCGGGTTCGGGACTGAAGCTTTCTTT
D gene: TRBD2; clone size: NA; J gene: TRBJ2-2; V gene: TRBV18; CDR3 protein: CASPHGGSNTGELFF; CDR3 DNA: TGTGCCAGCCCCCACGGGGGGTCTAACACCGGGGAGCTGTTTTTT
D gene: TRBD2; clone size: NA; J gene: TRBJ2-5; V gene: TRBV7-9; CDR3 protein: CASSLVPGGETQYF; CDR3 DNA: TGTGCCAGCAGCTTAGTTCCCGGGGGGGAGACCCAGTACTTC
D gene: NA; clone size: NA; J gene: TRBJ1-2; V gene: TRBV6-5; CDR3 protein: CASSYSGGRAGYTF; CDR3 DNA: TGTGCCAGCAGTTACTCGGGGGGCCGTGCTGGCTACACCTTC
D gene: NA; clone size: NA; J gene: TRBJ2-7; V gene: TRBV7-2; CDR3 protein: CASSLKEGPHEQYF; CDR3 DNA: TGTGCCAGCAGCTTAAAAGAGGGTCCCCACGAGCAGTACTTC
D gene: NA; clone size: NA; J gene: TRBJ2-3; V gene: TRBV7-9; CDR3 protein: CASTLSGGPLPTDTQYF; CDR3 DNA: TGTGCCAGCACCCTAAGCGGCGGGCCCCTTCCCACAGATACGCAGTATTTT
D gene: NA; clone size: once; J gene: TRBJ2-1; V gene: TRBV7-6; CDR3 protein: CASSFTQGSGLEQFF; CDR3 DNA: TGTGCCAGCAGCTTCACACAGGGTTCGGGCCTTGAGCAGTTCTTC
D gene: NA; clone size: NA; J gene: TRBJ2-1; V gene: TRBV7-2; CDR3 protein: CASSPRPGGPPDEQFF; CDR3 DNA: TGTGCCAGCAGCCCCCGGCCGGGGGGCCCCCCGGATGAGCAGTTCTTC
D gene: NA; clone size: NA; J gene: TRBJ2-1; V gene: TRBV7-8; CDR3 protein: CASSLDRVKFNEQFF; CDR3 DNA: TGTGCCAGCAGCTTAGACAGGGTAAAGTTCAATGAGCAGTTCTTC
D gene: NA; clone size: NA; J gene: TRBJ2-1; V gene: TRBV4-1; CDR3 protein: CASSQGRNEQFF; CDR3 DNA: TGCGCCAGCAGCCAAGGGCGAAATGAGCAGTTCTTC
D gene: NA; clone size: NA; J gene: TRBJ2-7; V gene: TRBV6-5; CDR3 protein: CASSRGGSYEQYF; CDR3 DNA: TGTGCCAGCAGCAGGGGTGGCTCCTACGAGCAGTACTTC
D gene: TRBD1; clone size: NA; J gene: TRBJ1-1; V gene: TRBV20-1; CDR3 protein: CSAARDSEAFF; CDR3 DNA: TGCAGTGCAGCCCGGGACAGCGAAGCTTTCTTT
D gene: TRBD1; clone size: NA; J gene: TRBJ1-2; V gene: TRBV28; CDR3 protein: CASSEPGQPYYGYTF; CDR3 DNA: TGTGCCAGCAGTGAACCGGGACAGCCATACTATGGCTACACCTTC
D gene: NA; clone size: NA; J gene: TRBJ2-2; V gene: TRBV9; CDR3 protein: CASSVMAGLTGELFF; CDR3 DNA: TGTGCCAGCAGCGTCATGGCGGGCCTCACCGGGGAGCTGTTTTTT
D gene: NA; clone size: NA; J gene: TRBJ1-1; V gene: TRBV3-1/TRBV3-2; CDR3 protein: CASSPAPGGTEAFF; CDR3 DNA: TGTGCCAGCAGCCCCGCTCCGGGAGGGACTGAAGCTTTCTTT
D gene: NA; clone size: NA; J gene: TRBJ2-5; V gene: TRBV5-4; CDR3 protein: CASRWTGEETQYF; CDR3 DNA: TGTGCCAGCAGATGGACGGGCGAAGAGACCCAGTACTTC
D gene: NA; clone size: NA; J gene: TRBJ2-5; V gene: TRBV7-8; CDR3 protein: CASSFISGETQYF; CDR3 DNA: TGTGCCAGCAGCTTTATAAGTGGGGAGACCCAGTACTTC
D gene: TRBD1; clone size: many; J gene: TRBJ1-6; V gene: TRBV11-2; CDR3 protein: CASSLAGQGNSPLHF; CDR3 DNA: TGTGCCAGCAGCTTAGCGGGACAGGGTAATTCACCCCTCCACTTT
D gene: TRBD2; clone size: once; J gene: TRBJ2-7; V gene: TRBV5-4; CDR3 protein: CASSQTSGSTYEQYF; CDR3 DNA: TGTGCCAGCAGCCAGACTAGCGGGAGTACCTACGAGCAGTACTTC
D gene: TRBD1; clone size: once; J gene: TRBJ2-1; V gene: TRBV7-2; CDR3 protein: CASSLRGQGYNEQFF; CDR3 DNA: TGTGCCAGCAGCTTGAGGGGACAGGGGTACAATGAGCAGTTCTTC
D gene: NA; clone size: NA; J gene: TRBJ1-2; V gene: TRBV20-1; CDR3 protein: CSASELDYGYTF; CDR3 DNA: TGCAGTGCTAGTGAGCTGGACTATGGCTACACCTTC
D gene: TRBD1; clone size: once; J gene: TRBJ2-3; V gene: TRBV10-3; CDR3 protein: CAIRTDRQGARDTQYF; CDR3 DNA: TGTGCCATCAGGACGGATCGACAGGGGGCTAGAGATACGCAGTATTTT
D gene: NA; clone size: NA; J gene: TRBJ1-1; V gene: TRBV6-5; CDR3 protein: CASREWQLNTEAFF; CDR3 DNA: TGTGCCAGCAGGGAGTGGCAGCTGAACACTGAAGCTTTCTTT
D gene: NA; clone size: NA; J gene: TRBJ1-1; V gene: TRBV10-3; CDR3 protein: CAIRRDTEAFF; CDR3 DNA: TGTGCCATCAGACGGGACACTGAAGCTTTCTTT
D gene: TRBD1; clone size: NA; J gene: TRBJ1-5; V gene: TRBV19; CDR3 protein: CASKTGAFNQPQHF; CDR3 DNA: TGTGCCAGTAAAACAGGGGCTTTCAATCAGCCCCAGCATTTT
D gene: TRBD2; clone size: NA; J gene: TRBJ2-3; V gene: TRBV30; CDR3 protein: CAGSQGLAGGEDTQYF; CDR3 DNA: TGTGCCGGATCACAGGGACTAGCGGGAGGTGAAGATACGCAGTATTTT
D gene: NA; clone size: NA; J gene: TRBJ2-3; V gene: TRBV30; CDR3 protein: CAWSGLDTQYF; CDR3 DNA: TGTGCCTGGAGTGGACTAGATACGCAGTATTTT
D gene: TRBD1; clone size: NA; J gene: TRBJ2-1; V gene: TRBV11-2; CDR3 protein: CASSPYRGSYNEQFF; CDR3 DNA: TGTGCCAGCAGCCCTTACAGGGGGTCCTACAATGAGCAGTTCTTC
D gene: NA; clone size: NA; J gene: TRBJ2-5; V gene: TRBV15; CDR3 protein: CATSPRRDQETQYF; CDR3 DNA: TGTGCCACCAGCCCCCGAAGGGATCAAGAGACCCAGTACTTC
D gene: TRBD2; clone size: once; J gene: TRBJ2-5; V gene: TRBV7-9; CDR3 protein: CASSLGLAEETQYF; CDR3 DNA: TGTGCCAGCAGCTTGGGACTAGCGGAAGAGACCCAGTACTTC
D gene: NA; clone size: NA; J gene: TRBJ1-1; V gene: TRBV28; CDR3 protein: CASSSTVMNTEAFF; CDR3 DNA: TGTGCCAGCAGTTCGACAGTCATGAACACTGAAGCTTTCTTT
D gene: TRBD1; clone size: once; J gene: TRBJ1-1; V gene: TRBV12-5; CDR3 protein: CASGWTGENSEAFF; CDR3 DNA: TGTGCTAGTGGTTGGACAGGGGAAAATTCTGAAGCTTTCTTT
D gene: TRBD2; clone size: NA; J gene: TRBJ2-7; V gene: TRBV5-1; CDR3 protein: CASSLTGTSGTYEQYF; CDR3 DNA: TGCGCCAGCAGCTTGACCGGGACTAGCGGAACCTACGAGCAGTACTTC
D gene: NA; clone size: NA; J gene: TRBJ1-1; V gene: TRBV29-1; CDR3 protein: CSVQGNTEAFF; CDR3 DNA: TGCAGCGTACAGGGGAACACTGAAGCTTTCTTT
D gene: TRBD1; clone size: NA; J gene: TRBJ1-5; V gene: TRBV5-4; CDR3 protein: CASSDRGNQPQHF; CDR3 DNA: TGTGCCAGCAGCGACAGGGGCAATCAGCCCCAGCATTTT
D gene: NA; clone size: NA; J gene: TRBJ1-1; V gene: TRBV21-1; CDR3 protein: CASSKGTGWLSVLAFF; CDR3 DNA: TGTGCCAGCAGCAAAGGGACTGGGTGGCTTAGTGTATTAGCTTTCTTT
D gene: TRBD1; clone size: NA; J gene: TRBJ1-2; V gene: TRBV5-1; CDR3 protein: CASSLAANSGQGTYTF; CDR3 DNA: TGCGCCAGCAGCTTGGCAGCTAACTCGGGACAGGGGACGTACACCTTC
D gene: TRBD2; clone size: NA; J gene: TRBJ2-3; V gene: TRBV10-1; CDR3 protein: CASSNPGGEDTQYF; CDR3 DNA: TGCGCCAGCAGTAACCCGGGGGGAGAAGATACGCAGTATTTT